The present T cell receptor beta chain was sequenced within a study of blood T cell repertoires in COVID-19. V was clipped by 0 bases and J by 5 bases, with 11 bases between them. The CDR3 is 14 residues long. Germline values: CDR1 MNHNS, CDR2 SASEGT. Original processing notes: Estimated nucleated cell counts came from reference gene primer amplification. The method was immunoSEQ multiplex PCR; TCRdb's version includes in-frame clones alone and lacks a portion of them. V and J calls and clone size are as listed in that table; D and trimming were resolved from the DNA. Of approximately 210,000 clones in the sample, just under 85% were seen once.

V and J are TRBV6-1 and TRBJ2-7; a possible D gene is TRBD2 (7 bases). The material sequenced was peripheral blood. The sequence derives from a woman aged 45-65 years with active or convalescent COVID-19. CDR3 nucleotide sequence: TGTGCCAGCAGTGAAGCAACAGGGAGGGACGAGCAGTACTTC. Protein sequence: CASSEATGRDEQYF.